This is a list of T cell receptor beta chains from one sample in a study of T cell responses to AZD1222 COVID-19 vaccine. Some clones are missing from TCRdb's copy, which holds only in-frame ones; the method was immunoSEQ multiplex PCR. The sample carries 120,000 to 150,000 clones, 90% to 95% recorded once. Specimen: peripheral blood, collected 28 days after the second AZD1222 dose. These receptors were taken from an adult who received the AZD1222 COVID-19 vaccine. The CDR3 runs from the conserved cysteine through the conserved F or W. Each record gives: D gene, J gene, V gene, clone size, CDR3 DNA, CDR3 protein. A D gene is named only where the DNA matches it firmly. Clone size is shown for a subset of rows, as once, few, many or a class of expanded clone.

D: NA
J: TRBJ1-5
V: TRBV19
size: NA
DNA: TGTGCCAGTAAGGTCTCGAGAACCAGGAGTCAGCCCCAGCATTTT
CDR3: CASKVSRTRSQPQHF

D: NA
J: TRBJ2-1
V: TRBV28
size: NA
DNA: TGTGCCAGCAGTTTAGGTAGATTCCGTTCCTACAATGAGCAGTTCTTC
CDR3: CASSLGRFRSYNEQFF

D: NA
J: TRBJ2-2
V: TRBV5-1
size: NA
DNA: TGCGCCAGCAGCTTTGGTTTGAACACCGGGGAGCTGTTTTTT
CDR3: CASSFGLNTGELFF

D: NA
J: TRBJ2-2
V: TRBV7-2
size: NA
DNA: TGTGCCAGCAGCGTAGTAGGGGGTAGAACCGGGGAGCTGTTTTTT
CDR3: CASSVVGGRTGELFF

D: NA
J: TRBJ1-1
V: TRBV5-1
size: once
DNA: TGCGCCAGCAGCGAGGACGCGAACACTGAAGCTTTCTTT
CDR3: CASSEDANTEAFF

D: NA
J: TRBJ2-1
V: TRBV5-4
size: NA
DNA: TGTGCCAGCAGCTTGGTGGGGGCCCCCTACAATGAGCAGTTCTTC
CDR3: CASSLVGAPYNEQFF

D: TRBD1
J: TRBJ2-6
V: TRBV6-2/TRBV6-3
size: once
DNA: TGTGCCAGCAGTTACCTCCAGGGGGCAGTAAGCTCTGGGGCCAACGTCCTGACTTTC
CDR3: CASSYLQGAVSSGANVLTF

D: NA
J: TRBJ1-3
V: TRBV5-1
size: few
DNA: TGCGCCAGCAGCTTGGGGGGAACTGGAAACACCATATATTTT
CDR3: CASSLGGTGNTIYF

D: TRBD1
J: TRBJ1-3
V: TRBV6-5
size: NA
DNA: TGTGCCAGCAGTTATGGACAGGTCTCTGGAAACACCATATATTTT
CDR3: CASSYGQVSGNTIYF

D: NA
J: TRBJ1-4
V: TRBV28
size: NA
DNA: TGTGCCAGCAGTTTAAAGGGGCCAACTAATGAAAAACTGTTTTTT
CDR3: CASSLKGPTNEKLFF

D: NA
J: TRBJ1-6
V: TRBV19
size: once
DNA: TGTGCCAGTAGTGGCTTACAGGGCCTGGGGGCTCCCCTCCACTTT
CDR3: CASSGLQGLGAPLHF

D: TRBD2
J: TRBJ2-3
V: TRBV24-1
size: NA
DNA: TGTGCCACCAGTAAAGTAGCGGGAGAGGATACGCAGTATTTT
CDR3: CATSKVAGEDTQYF

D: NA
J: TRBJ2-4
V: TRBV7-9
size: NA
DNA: TGTGCCAGCAGCCTGGACCGAAACATTCAGTACTTC
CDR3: CASSLDRNIQYF

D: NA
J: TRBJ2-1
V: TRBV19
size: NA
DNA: TGTGCCAGCTTAGGGGGCTCCTACAATGAGCAGTTCTTC
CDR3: CASLGGSYNEQFF

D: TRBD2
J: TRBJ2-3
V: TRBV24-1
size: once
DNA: TGTGCCACCAGTGATTTGCGGGGGGCAGATACGCAGTATTTT
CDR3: CATSDLRGADTQYF

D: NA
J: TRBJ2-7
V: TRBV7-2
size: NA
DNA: TGTGCCAGCAGCTTAGCCGGGGCGGGGGAGCAGTACTTC
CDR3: CASSLAGAGEQYF

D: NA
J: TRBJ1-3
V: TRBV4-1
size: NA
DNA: TGCGCCAGCAGCCTGGGGACCCCCTCATCTGGAAACACCATATATTTT
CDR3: CASSLGTPSSGNTIYF

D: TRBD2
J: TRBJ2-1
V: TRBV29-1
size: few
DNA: TGCAGCGTTCTACCCACTGAGCGGGGGGTTTCCTACAATGAGCAGTTCTTC
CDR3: CSVLPTERGVSYNEQFF

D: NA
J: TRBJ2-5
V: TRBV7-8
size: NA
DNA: TGTGCCAGCAGCTTAGCCGAGACCCAGTACTTC
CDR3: CASSLAETQYF

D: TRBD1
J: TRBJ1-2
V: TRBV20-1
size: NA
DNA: TGCAGTGCTAGTTGGGACAGAACTTTCTATGGCTACACCTTC
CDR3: CSASWDRTFYGYTF

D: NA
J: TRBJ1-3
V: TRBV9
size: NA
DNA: TGTGCCAGCAGCGTATACTTCACCCGGGAGTCTGGAAACACCATATATTTT
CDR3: CASSVYFTRESGNTIYF

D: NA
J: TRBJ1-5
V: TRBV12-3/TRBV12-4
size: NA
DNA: TGTGCCAGCAGTTTACGCAGCAATCAGCCCCAGCATTTT
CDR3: CASSLRSNQPQHF

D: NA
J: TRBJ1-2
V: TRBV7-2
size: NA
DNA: TGTGCCAGCAGCTTAGTGGGAGGGGGTGTACGAGGCTACACCTTC
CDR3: CASSLVGGGVRGYTF

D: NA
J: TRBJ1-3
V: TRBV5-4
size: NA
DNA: TGTGCCAGCAGCTTCGGGACACCTGGAAACACCATATATTTT
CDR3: CASSFGTPGNTIYF

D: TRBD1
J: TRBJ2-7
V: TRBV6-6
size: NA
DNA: TGTGCCAGCAGTCAAGAGGACAGGGACTCCTACGAGCAGTACTTC
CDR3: CASSQEDRDSYEQYF

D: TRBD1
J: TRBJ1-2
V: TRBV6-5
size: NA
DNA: TGTGCCAGCAGGCTCCAGGGGGCTATCTATGGCTACACCTTC
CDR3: CASRLQGAIYGYTF

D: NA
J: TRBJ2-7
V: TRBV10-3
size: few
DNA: TGTGCCATCAGTGAGTCGAAGGCCGGGCCATACGAGCAGTACTTC
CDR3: CAISESKAGPYEQYF

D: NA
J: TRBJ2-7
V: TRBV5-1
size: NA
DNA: TGCGCCAGCAGCTTAGGCAGGGGCGGGATCTCCTACGAGCAGTACTTC
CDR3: CASSLGRGGISYEQYF

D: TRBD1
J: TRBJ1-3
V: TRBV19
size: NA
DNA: TGTGCCAGTAGTCCCCGGACAGGCCCTACTGGAAACACCATATATTTT
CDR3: CASSPRTGPTGNTIYF

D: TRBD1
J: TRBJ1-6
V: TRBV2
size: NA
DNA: TGTGCTTCGGGACAGGGGTATTCACCCCTCCACTTT
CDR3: CASGQGYSPLHF

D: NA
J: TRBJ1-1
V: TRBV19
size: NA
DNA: TGTGCCAGTATGGGAGGGTATAACACTGAAGCTTTCTTT
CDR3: CASMGGYNTEAFF

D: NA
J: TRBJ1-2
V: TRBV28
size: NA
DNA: TGTGCCAGCAGTCCGGGGACTATGTATGGCTACACCTTC
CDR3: CASSPGTMYGYTF

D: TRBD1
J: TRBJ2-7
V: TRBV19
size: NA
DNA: TGTGCCAGTAGTGGTCGACAGGGCGCCTACGAGCAGTACTTC
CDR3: CASSGRQGAYEQYF

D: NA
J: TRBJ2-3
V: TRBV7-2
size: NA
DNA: TGTGCCAGCAGCTTATCGGTGGTGGGGGCAGTAGATACGCAGTATTTT
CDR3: CASSLSVVGAVDTQYF

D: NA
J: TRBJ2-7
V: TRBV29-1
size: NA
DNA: TGCAGCGTTGTCCCCGAAGGTGGCTACGAGCAGTACTTC
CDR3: CSVVPEGGYEQYF

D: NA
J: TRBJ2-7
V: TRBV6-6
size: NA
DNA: TGTGCCAGCAGTTCCTTCGTTCGGGACGGCTACGAGCAGTACTTC
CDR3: CASSSFVRDGYEQYF

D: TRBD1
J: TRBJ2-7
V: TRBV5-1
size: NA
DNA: TGCGCCAGCCACAGGGGAGACGAGCAGTACTTC
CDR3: CASHRGDEQYF

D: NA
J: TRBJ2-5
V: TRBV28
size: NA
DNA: TGTGCCAGCAGTTTAGCGACAGTAAGACAAGAGACCCAGTACTTC
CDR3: CASSLATVRQETQYF

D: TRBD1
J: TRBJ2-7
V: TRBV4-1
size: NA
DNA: TGCGCCAGCAGCCACCCCGGACAGGGCTACGAGCAGTACTTC
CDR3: CASSHPGQGYEQYF

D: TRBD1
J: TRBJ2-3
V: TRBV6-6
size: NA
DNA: TGTGCCAGCACCCCCAGGGGGTCTATCGGGGATACGCAGTATTTT
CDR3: CASTPRGSIGDTQYF

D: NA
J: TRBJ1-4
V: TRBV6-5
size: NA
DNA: TGTGCCAGCAGACTGGACGGGGCAGGGGATGAAAAACTGTTTTTT
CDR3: CASRLDGAGDEKLFF

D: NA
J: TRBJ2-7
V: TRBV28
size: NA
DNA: TGTGCCACCGTAAGGGACGTAGGTACCTACGAGCAGTACTTC
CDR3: CATVRDVGTYEQYF

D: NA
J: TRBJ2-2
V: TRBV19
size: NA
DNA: TGTGCCAGTAGTATGCTAGCAAACACCGGGGAGCTGTTTTTT
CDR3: CASSMLANTGELFF

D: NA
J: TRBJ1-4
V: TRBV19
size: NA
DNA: TGTGCCAGTAGTATAAGGGCAGGGAGAGGTAGTGAAAAACTGTTTTTT
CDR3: CASSIRAGRGSEKLFF

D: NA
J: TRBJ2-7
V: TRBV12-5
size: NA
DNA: TGTGCTAGTGGGAGCTACGGCGAGCAGTACTTC
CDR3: CASGSYGEQYF

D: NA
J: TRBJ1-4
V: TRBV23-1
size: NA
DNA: TGCGCCAGCAGCCAGAGGGGCAATGCAACTAATGAAAAACTGTTTTTT
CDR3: CASSQRGNATNEKLFF